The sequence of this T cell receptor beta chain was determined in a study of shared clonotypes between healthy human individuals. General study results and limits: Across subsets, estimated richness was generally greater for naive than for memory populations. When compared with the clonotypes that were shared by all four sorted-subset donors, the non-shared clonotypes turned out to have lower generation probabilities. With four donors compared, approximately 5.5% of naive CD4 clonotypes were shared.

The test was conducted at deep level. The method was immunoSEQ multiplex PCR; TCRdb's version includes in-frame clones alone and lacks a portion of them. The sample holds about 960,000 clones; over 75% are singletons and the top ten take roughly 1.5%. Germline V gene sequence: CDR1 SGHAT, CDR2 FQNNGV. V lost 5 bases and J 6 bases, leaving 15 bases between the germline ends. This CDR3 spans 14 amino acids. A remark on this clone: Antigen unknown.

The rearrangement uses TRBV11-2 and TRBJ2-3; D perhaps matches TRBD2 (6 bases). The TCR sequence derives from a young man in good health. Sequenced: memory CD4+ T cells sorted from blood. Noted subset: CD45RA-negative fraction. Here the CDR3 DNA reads TGTGCCAGCAGCCCTCCGCCGGGGGTGGATACGCAGTATTTT. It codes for CASSPPPGVDTQYF.